The rows below give T cell receptor beta chains drawn from one sample of a study of T cells in localized non-small cell lung cancer. Here immunoSEQ multiplex PCR was the method, and the copy in TCRdb shows in-frame clones only, minus some. This table has about 26,000 clones, 82% appearing once. The material was peripheral blood, obtained before any cancer treatment. Receptor source: a woman between 35 and 70 years old with stage I lung adenocarcinoma. CDR3s leave out the opening cysteine and the closing phenylalanine or tryptophan. D genes are given only for firm matches.

.	TRBV7-2	12	TRBJ1-2	ASSLGTANYGYT
.	TRBV4-2	13	TRBJ2-2	ASSQDLSPAGELF
TRBD2	TRBV5-1	14	TRBJ2-2	ASSDGLAGYTGELF
.	TRBV7-2	11	TRBJ1-2	ASTLSGGYGYT
.	TRBV12-5	12	TRBJ1-1	ASGLGQPNTEAF
.	TRBV7-9	10	TRBJ2-3	ASSSHLDTQY
.	TRBV14	13	TRBJ2-3	ASSQSSSRTDTQY
.	TRBV19	12	TRBJ2-1	ASSIELARDEQF
TRBD1	TRBV5-6	12	TRBJ1-4	ASSLSTGVEKLF
.	TRBV5-1	13	TRBJ1-6	ASSLYGGDNSPLH
.	TRBV5-6	12	TRBJ2-7	ASSFIGHTYEQY
.	TRBV4-3	15	TRBJ1-4	ASSQDRGSSTNEKLF
TRBD1	TRBV4-3	11	TRBJ1-1	ASSRDRDTEAF
TRBD1	TRBV5-1	12	TRBJ2-3	ASTSDRATDTQY
.	TRBV9	13	TRBJ2-3	ASSPGASLSDTQY
.	TRBV14	11	TRBJ2-1	ASSQGTFGEQF
TRBD1	TRBV27	12	TRBJ1-6	ASSLQDRGSPLH
.	TRBV6-1	13	TRBJ2-2	ASSEWTDNTGELF
.	TRBV7-2	13	TRBJ2-1	ASSLLRSSYNEQF
.	TRBV11-2	13	TRBJ1-2	ASSLDPGVAYGYT
TRBD2	TRBV4-1	15	TRBJ2-3	ASSRLLAGGPADTQY
TRBD1	TRBV9	11	TRBJ1-2	ASSPQGAYGYT
.	TRBV5-5	13	TRBJ1-4	ASSFGGESDEKLF
TRBD2	TRBV6-6	14	TRBJ2-1	ASKGSGASSYNEQF
.	TRBV10-1	13	TRBJ1-1	ASSSSGHPNTEAF
TRBD1	TRBV7-8	14	TRBJ2-1	ASSRGDRGNYNEQF
TRBD1	TRBV27	13	TRBJ2-2	ASRKPGQGPGELF
TRBD1	TRBV10-3	11	TRBJ1-5	AIRQGLGRPQH
.	TRBV7-2	14	TRBJ1-5	ASSREGGYSNQPQH
.	TRBV19	10	TRBJ1-4	ASRPDKEKLF
.	TRBV14	10	TRBJ2-6	ASSLGANVLT
.	TRBV11-2	17	TRBJ2-6	ASSLDRMETSSGANVLT
.	TRBV18	12	TRBJ2-7	ASSPGGVPYEQY
TRBD1	TRBV7-7	13	TRBJ2-5	ASSLGGTDQETQY
TRBD1	TRBV11-3	13	TRBJ2-5	ASSLGQGLGETQY
.	TRBV7-3	11	TRBJ1-6	ASSPDGRSPLH
.	TRBV7-8	13	TRBJ2-1	ASSPVNRVRNEQF
.	TRBV7-2	13	TRBJ1-2	ASSLALFSSYGYT
.	TRBV27	12	TRBJ1-1	ASRDRRGSTEAF
.	TRBV6-5	12	TRBJ1-1	ASRPEGPNTEAF
TRBD1	TRBV5-4	11	TRBJ1-1	ASSTTGTGAAF
.	TRBV6-6	14	TRBJ1-1	ASSQPQIDQNTEAF
.	TRBV9	13	TRBJ1-6	ASSGSSAAGSPLH
.	TRBV9	10	TRBJ1-5	ASGVSNQPQH
.	TRBV4-1	12	TRBJ1-4	ASSPQGHKEKLF
TRBD2	TRBV9	14	TRBJ2-1	ASSPFTSGGVNEQF
TRBD2	TRBV7-2	13	TRBJ2-3	ASSLVQGGPDTQY
.	TRBV7-9	13	TRBJ1-4	ASSPRGMGDEKLF
.	TRBV2	14	TRBJ1-1	ASSEADGPRRTEAF
TRBD1	TRBV19	16	TRBJ1-5	ASTPLGGRTILNQPQH
.	TRBV6-5	14	TRBJ2-4	ASSYGGQLGKNIQY
TRBD2	TRBV7-3	12	TRBJ2-5	ASSFGGSGGTQY
.	TRBV5-1	11	TRBJ1-1	ASSFEGNTEAF
.	TRBV10-3	10	TRBJ1-2	AISPTGGDGT
.	TRBV6-4	11	TRBJ2-3	ASSPSNSGSQY
TRBD2	TRBV29-1	11	TRBJ2-7	SVEGGIPYEQY
.	TRBV7-2	11	TRBJ1-4	ASSPNGGEKLF
TRBD1	TRBV5-8	15	TRBJ1-6	ASSLLQGARIGSPLH